One TCR beta chain is described in this entry. Germline V gene data show CDR1 as MGHRA and CDR2 as YSYEKL. The CDR3 is 13 residues long. The V and J ends lost 4 bases and 8 bases, in that order; junction bases with no gene match: 4. Libraries were prepared by immunoSEQ multiplex PCR; TCRdb keeps only in-frame clonotypes and omits some of them. The sample lists about 120,000 clones; about 83% were seen once. This specimen belongs to a study of blood T cell repertoires in COVID-19. About the research overall: T cells, B-cell-depleted T cells, or PBMCs supplied cDNA or gDNA.

Adults between roughly 18 and 95 years of age took part from fewer than 30 US areas. Assignments of participants to cohorts depended upon their own reported clinical history. Among Cohort 3 donors, those recovered had two negative PCRs, clearance, or symptom resolution. Sequences were obtained from PBMCs or T cells enriched from blood (not recorded which). The chain links TRBV4-1 to TRBJ1-4, with 7 nucleotides matching TRBD1. The receptor was derived from a woman younger than 45 who had recovered from COVID-19. CDR3 sequence reads: CASSRVQGEKLFF. The CDR3 coding sequence is TGCGCCAGCAGCCGGGTACAGGGGGAAAAACTGTTTTTT.